The clone carrying this T cell receptor beta chain was observed a few times. Its cognate antigen is unknown. This entry belongs to a study of T cell repertoires in cytomegalovirus infection. Overall study context: Recently identified HLA-C-restricted and well-studied HLA-B-restricted CMV epitopes were used. Signatures in public TCR beta sequences pointed to both CMV infection and matching HLA type. Broader study findings: Adding up the frequency of public TCR beta families identified people who carried CMV plus the relevant HLA.

The V gene's germline CDR1 is SGHDT and CDR2 YYEEEE. V lost 0 bases to trimming and J lost 6 bases, with 14 bases between them. CDR3 size: 15 residues. TCRdb ran MiXCR on the reads and lists one entry per CDR3 protein. This sample carries about 770,000 distinct CDR3 sequences, 25% to 35% of them seen once, and the ten largest clones take approximately 14%. The TCR sequence derives from a human donor in good health (CMV status not recorded). Some clones in this sample may be carry-over from other donors' samples. Sequenced material: cultured CD8+ T cells from PBMCs, taken from culture after CMV antigen stimulation. The rearrangement joins TRBV5-6 to TRBJ2-3; D is uncertain. In nucleotides, the CDR3 is TGTGCCAGCAGCTTGGATCGGATCCGGCTGGATACGCAGTATTTT. Translated, it gives CASSLDRIRLDTQYF.